The T cell receptor beta chain described here comes from a study of T cells after yellow fever vaccination. Study-level information: Fractions containing few cells were prepared with SMART-Seq v4 Ultra Low Input.

This clonotype was seen only a few times. Its antigen remains unidentified. General study findings and limits: Abundant contaminating clonotypes from the bulk population could appear in FACS-sorted repertoires. The booster saw the reappearance of most primary-vaccination clones (approximately 97% CD4, 70% to 90% CD8).

TCRdb used MiXCR to reprocess the 5' RACE reads, holding one entry per CDR3 protein. The sample holds about 170,000 distinct CDR3 sequences, 6.2% seen once. Trimming removed 1 base at V and 0 bases at J, with 8 bases between. Germline CDR1 SGHNT, CDR2 YYREEE (reference sequence). The length of the CDR3 is 15 residues. This chain connects TRBV5-4 to TRBJ2-1; D gene ambiguous. The specimen was CD4+ T cells sorted from PBMCs, collected on the day of the first yellow fever vaccination. This TCR was sampled from a young man who received the YFV17D yellow fever vaccine. Here the CDR3 reads CASSLTQGSYNEQFF. CDR3 nucleotide sequence: TGTGCCAGCAGCTTGACTCAAGGCTCCTACAATGAGCAGTTCTTC.